The source of this T cell receptor beta chain is a study of T cell responses to AZD1222 COVID-19 vaccine. Details on this clone: What it binds is not known.

Here immunoSEQ multiplex PCR was the method, and the copy in TCRdb shows in-frame clones only, minus some. In the table there are roughly 170,000 clones, 88% of which are singletons. Findings and caveats of the study: Nearly half of spike-specific TCRs reportedly target unmutated variant regions. Repertoire sampling was restricted to post-peak T cell response timepoints. With two AZD1222 doses given, Spike-specific TCR breadth and depth both rose.

The CDR3 loop spans 14 amino acids. V shed 5 bases and J 9 bases; nucleotides not matched to a gene: 9. CDR1 SGHAT and CDR2 FQDESV come from the germline V gene (reference sequence). Sequencing was performed on peripheral blood, taken on day 0 of AZD1222 vaccination. This chain uses TRBV11-1 with TRBJ2-1, with 8 nucleotides matching TRBD2. This receptor was taken from an adult in good health. The CDR3 loop reads CASSRGGMVAEQFF. The CDR3 bases are TGTGCCAGCAGCCGGGGGGGGATGGTAGCTGAGCAGTTCTTC.